This TCR beta chain was recovered during a study of blood T cell repertoires in COVID-19. Study-wide context: From T cells, B-cell-depleted T cells, or PBMCs came the material, which was cDNA or gDNA.

The protocol was immunoSEQ multiplex PCR, while the TCRdb copy is restricted to in-frame clones and leaves out a portion. The table includes 350,000 or so clones, 80% to 90% detected once. Germline V gives CDR1 SGHKS, CDR2 YYEKEE (reference sequence). Trimming removed 1 base at V and 5 bases at J, with 10 bases between. The CDR3 totals 14 residues. Sequencing used PBMCs or T cells enriched from blood (not recorded which). The rearrangement links TRBV5-5 to TRBJ1-5; D gene unclear. This receptor was taken from a woman aged 40 to 50 with acute COVID-19. CDR3 in DNA: TGTGCCAGCAGCTTGTTGTCTTCTCATCAGCCCCAGCATTTT. Translation: CASSLLSSHQPQHF. Based on the CDR3 plus reference TRBV5-5 and TRBJ1-5, the full variable domain is DAGVTQSPTHLIKTRGQQVTLRCSPISGHKSVSWYQQVLGQGPQFIFQYYEKEERGRGNFPDRFSARQFPNYSSELNVNALLLGDSALYLCASSLLSSHQPQHFGDGTRLSIL.